This T cell receptor (beta chain) was observed in a study of CD8 T cells in Susac syndrome. FACS was used to enrich TEMRA cells, whereas the CD8+ and CD4+ T cells were obtained by negative isolation. Trimming stripped 3 bases from V and 0 bases from J, with 11 bases between. The CDR3 runs to 14 residues. Germline V gene lookup returns CDR1 DFQATT and CDR2 SNEGSKA (reference sequence). Roughly 0.45 to 1 ug RNA was reverse transcribed with random hexamers. Amplification of TCR beta CDR3 used immunoSEQ multiplex PCR across 54 Vbeta and 13 Jbeta. TCRdb independently ran MiXCR on the immunoSEQ multiplex PCR reads; one entry per CDR3 protein. The table records around 100,000 distinct CDR3 sequences, about 95% of them present only once.

The specimen sequenced was CD8+ T cells from PBMCs. The chain combines TRBV20-1 with TRBJ1-1; no definite D call. The sequence was obtained from a human donor with Susac syndrome. CDR3 region: CSASRVEVNTEAFF. CDR3 bases: TGCAGTGCTAGTAGGGTAGAAGTGAACACTGAAGCTTTCTTT.